This T cell receptor beta chain was identified during a study of cytomegalovirus exposure and HLA in healthy donors. Across the study: Early on, a data release was issued that held 85 million to 95 million unique TCRs from HLA-typed donors. Findings of the study overall: Productive status was seen about 90% or about 30% of the time for most TCR beta V segments in an earlier analysis.

PCR primers comprised 60 Vbeta and 13 Jbeta primers. Generated by immunoSEQ multiplex PCR, the TCRdb table keeps only in-frame clones and is missing some. Of approximately 110,000 clones listed, about 61% were seen once; the top ten hold about 2.2%. Comments on this clone: Its target is not known.

The CDR3 has 16 amino acids. Germline V CDR1 and CDR2: SGHRS, YFSETQ. The trim removed 0 bases at V and 5 bases at J, leaving 6 bases unmatched. The chain combines TRBV5-1 with TRBJ2-5, with 11 bases that match TRBD2. The source is a woman under 40 in good health and CMV-seronegative. Sequencing was performed on PBMCs. CDR3 nucleotide sequence: TGCGCCAGCAGCTTGGATAGCGGGAGGGCCGTGGAGACCCAGTACTTC. This gives the protein CASSLDSGRAVETQYF.